This is a list of T cell receptor beta chains from one sample in a study of cytomegalovirus exposure and HLA in healthy donors. Produced via immunoSEQ multiplex PCR; TCRdb's table is partial and in-frame only. The sample records more than 150,000 clones, approximately 82% being singletons. Sequenced: PBMCs. The receptors here all came from a girl aged 2-10 years in good health and CMV-seropositive. The CDR3 runs from the conserved cysteine through the conserved F or W. The order of the fields is D gene, clone size, V gene, J gene, CDR3 DNA, CDR3 protein. D genes are given only for firm matches. A clone size is listed for some rows: how often the clone was seen (once, few, many), or a class if it is expanded.

.,.,TRBV6-6,TRBJ1-3,TGTGCCAGCAGTTACGGAGACTCTGGAAACACCATATATTTT,CASSYGDSGNTIYF
.,once,TRBV28,TRBJ2-7,TGTGCCAGCAGTTTAGCGGCCTCCTACGAGCAGTACTTC,CASSLAASYEQYF
.,.,TRBV25-1,TRBJ2-1,TGTGCCAGCAACACGAGAACTGGGGGCCGTTGGAGTGAGCAGTTCTTC,CASNTRTGGRWSEQFF
.,.,TRBV6-5,TRBJ1-2,TGTGCCAGCAGTCCCCTCGGGGAGGGGGGGGGCTACACCTTC,CASSPLGEGGGYTF
TRBD1,.,TRBV9,TRBJ2-7,TGTGCCAGCAGCCCCGCTGCCGGACAGGGAACCTACGAGCAGTACTTC,CASSPAAGQGTYEQYF
TRBD1,.,TRBV2,TRBJ1-1,TGTGCCAGCAGTCCCGGGACAGGATCCGCTGAAGCTTTCTTT,CASSPGTGSAEAFF
TRBD2,.,TRBV11-2,TRBJ2-1,TGTGCCAGCAGCCTAGCGGGAGTCTACAATGAGCAGTTCTTC,CASSLAGVYNEQFF
TRBD2,.,TRBV9,TRBJ2-1,TGTGCCAGCAGCGTAGTCGGGGGGACGGAGCAGTTCTTC,CASSVVGGTEQFF
TRBD1,.,TRBV18,TRBJ1-4,TGTGCCAGCTCACCACGGACAGGGTCAACTAATGAAAAACTGTTTTTT,CASSPRTGSTNEKLFF
TRBD2,.,TRBV6-5,TRBJ2-5,TGTGCCAGCAGTTACTCGGCAGCGGGAGTCCAAGAGACCCAGTACTTC,CASSYSAAGVQETQYF
.,.,TRBV7-3,TRBJ2-7,TGTGCCAGCAGCGTCCGACTAGGAAGCTCCTACGAGCAGTACTTC,CASSVRLGSSYEQYF
TRBD1,.,TRBV30,TRBJ1-6,TGTGCCTGGAGTGAGGGGACAGGGGATTCACCCCTCCACTTT,CAWSEGTGDSPLHF
TRBD1,.,TRBV10-3,TRBJ1-1,TGTGCCATCAATAGGCAGGGGCAGGGGGAGTGTGAAGCTTTCTTT,CAINRQGQGECEAFF
.,.,TRBV27,TRBJ1-1,TGTGCCAGCAGTTTATCGTCCGGGGGGAACACTGAAGCTTTCTTT,CASSLSSGGNTEAFF
.,.,TRBV7-3,TRBJ2-5,TGTGCCAGCAGCTACAGGGTCGGGGAGACCCAGTACTTC,CASSYRVGETQYF
TRBD1,.,TRBV27,TRBJ1-1,TGTGCCAGCAGTTTTCATTCCGGGACAGGGGGTAGACGGACTGAAGCTTTCTTT,CASSFHSGTGGRRTEAFF
.,.,TRBV5-1,TRBJ2-7,TGCGCCAGCAGCTTGAGGAGGGATCACGAGCAGTACTTC,CASSLRRDHEQYF
.,.,TRBV6-1,TRBJ1-2,TGTGCCAGCAGTGAAAGGCAGGGTTATGGCTACACCTTC,CASSERQGYGYTF
TRBD1,.,TRBV28,TRBJ1-5,TGTGCCAGCAGTCCCCCGGGACAGGGCAATCAGCCCCAGCATTTT,CASSPPGQGNQPQHF
TRBD1,.,TRBV5-1,TRBJ1-1,TGCGCCAGCAGCTTGACTTTTGGACAGGGGGCTGTTGAAGCTTTCTTT,CASSLTFGQGAVEAFF
.,.,TRBV6-1,TRBJ2-3,TGTGCCAGCAGTGAGGCATGGACAGCCACAGATACGCAGTATTTT,CASSEAWTATDTQYF
TRBD2,.,TRBV29-1,TRBJ2-4,TGCAGCGCGACCCGGGGAACGGGACTAGATATTCAGTACTTC,CSATRGTGLDIQYF
.,.,TRBV11-2,TRBJ2-7,TGTGCCAGCAGCTTAGAATTTGGGGGCGAGCAGTACTTC,CASSLEFGGEQYF
.,.,TRBV5-1,TRBJ1-1,TGCGCCAGCAGCTTGTCAACAGGGCCCACTGAAGCTTTCTTT,CASSLSTGPTEAFF
.,.,TRBV2,TRBJ2-3,TGTGCCAGCAGTCCGGGGGAGACGCAGAGGGGTACGCAGTATTTT,CASSPGETQRGTQYF
TRBD1,.,TRBV6-1,TRBJ1-5,TGTGCCAGCAGTGAACTTTTATATAGAGGGGGCAGGTTTGATCAGCCCCAGCATTTT,CASSELLYRGGRFDQPQHF